The 13 T cell receptor beta chains below were found in one sample sequenced in a study of blood T cells in healthy people across ages. Using a J-beta primer mix together with a sample-barcoded 5' primer, a second PCR was run for about 6 to 12 cycles. TCRdb itself ran the 5' RACE reads through MiXCR, one entry per CDR3 protein. The profile shows about 730,000 distinct CDR3 sequences, approximately 39% of them singletons. Input material: blood. Receptor source: a woman aged 55-70 years in good health.

This clonotype was observed many times. V gene TRBV15 combines with J gene TRBJ2-2; D not resolved. The length of the CDR3 is 16 residues. V lost 0 bases and J lost 0, with 8 bases in between. Per the germline V gene, CDR1 is LNHNV and CDR2 is YYDKDF (reference sequence). DNA for the CDR3: TGTGCCACCAGCAGAGACACCCAAACGAACACCGGGGAGCTGTTTTTT. It is translated as CATSRDTQTNTGELFF.

The CDR3 protein is CSARRVPGTTQETQYF. CDR3 DNA sequence: TGCAGTGCTAGGCGCGTCCCCGGGACCACCCAAGAGACCCAGTACTTC. The chain is built from TRBV20-1 and TRBJ2-5; D is possibly TRBD1 or TRBD2 (5 bases each). The CDR3 extends over 16 amino acids. Looked up from germline, CDR1 is DFQATT and CDR2 is SNEGSKA (reference sequence). V gave up 3 bases and J gave up 1 base, with 18 bases separating them.

Turning to this clonotype: One end of the junction fails to match germline, which may point to a read error. The chain carries TRBV12-3 or TRBV12-4 and TRBJ2-7, with D possibly TRBD1 on 6 matching bases. The CDR3 extends over 17 amino acids. CDR3 sequence: CAGSLTLGQGIPYEQYF. The CDR3 DNA follows: TGTGCCGGCAGTTTAACGCTGGGTCAGGGGATTCCCTACGAGCAGTACTTC.

This clonotype has more than one count but fewer than ten. The chain recombines TRBV6-5 with TRBJ2-1; unclear D gene. Germline V lookup: CDR1 MNHEY, CDR2 SVGAGI. V shed 0 bases and J shed 5 bases, with 20 bases lying between them. CDR3 size: 18 residues. For the CDR3, the DNA is TGTGCCAGCAGTTACTCGACGCACGGGTATCTCACCAACAATGAGCAGTTCTTC. It translates to CASSYSTHGYLTNNEQFF.

CDR3 sequence: CASTGQGGTDTQYF. CDR3 nucleotide sequence: TGCGCCAGCACAGGACAGGGGGGCACAGATACGCAGTATTTT. This rearrangement joins TRBV5-1 to TRBJ2-3, with TRBD1 identical over 10 bases. V shed 6 bases and J 1 base; nucleotides not matched to a gene: 2. Germline V lookup: CDR1 SGHRS, CDR2 YFSETQ. There are 14 residues in the CDR3.

The V gene is TRBV30, the J gene TRBJ2-3, with TRBD2 matching 7 bases. The CDR3 loop spans 17 amino acids. CDR1 and CDR2 (germline): GTSNPN, SVGIG (reference sequence). The junction had 13 bases not matched to a gene; V was cut back by 2 bases and J by 2 bases. CDR3 sequence (DNA): TGTGCCTGGAGTCTCTGGGGGGGTGGGATAAACACAGATACGCAGTATTTT. This codes for CAWSLWGGGINTDTQYF.

The chain recombines TRBV27 with TRBJ1-5, with unresolved D. Trimming pared 1 base from V and 2 bases from J, leaving 6 bases between. This CDR3 spans 14 amino acids. Germline V lookup: CDR1 MNHEY, CDR2 SMNVEV (reference sequence). The CDR3 nucleotides read TGTGCCAGCAGTTTATTCCCTCGCAATCAGCCCCAGCATTTT. Translating it yields CASSLFPRNQPQHF.

This clonotype was seen many times. The chain employs TRBV4-3 and TRBJ2-3; 12 bases fit TRBD2. V shed 3 bases, J shed 4 bases, and the junction held 5 bases outside the gene matches. Germline CDR1 is LGHNA and CDR2 is YSLEER. The CDR3 is made up of 16 amino acids. In DNA, the CDR3 is TGCGCCAGCAGCCATCCCGGGACTAGCGGGTCAGATACGCAGTATTTT. Its translation is CASSHPGTSGSDTQYF.

V and J are TRBV7-3 and TRBJ1-2; D is possibly TRBD1 (6 bases). V lost 8 bases, J lost 3 bases, and 16 bases lay in between. The CDR3 consists of 14 residues. Germline CDR1 reads SGHTA; CDR2 reads FQGTGA. CDR3 sequence (DNA): TGTGCCAGCGGTAAGGCGACAGGCGACTATGGCTACACCTTC. Its protein is CASGKATGDYGYTF.

The chain links TRBV28 to TRBJ2-5, with D possibly being TRBD2 (7 bases). The J call may not be correct, given that the DNA end is closer to TRBJ2-7. The germline V gene has CDR1 MDHEN and CDR2 SYDVKM. The CDR3 totals 14 residues. CDR3: CASSLAGALHEQYF. The CDR3 coding sequence is TGTGCCAGCAGTTTGGCGGGGGCCCTGCACGAGCAGTACTTC.

This clonotype was found a few times. The gene calls are TRBV9 and TRBJ2-5, with D unresolved. The CDR3 runs 14 residues. The V gene's germline CDR1 is SGDLS and CDR2 YYNGEE. V was pared by 0 bases and J by 4 bases, with 10 bases between. Here the CDR3 DNA reads TGTGCCAGCAGCGTAGGAGGTAGCCCAGAGACCCAGTACTTC. Translating it yields CASSVGGSPETQYF.

This chain connects TRBV6-5 to TRBJ2-6; D perhaps matches TRBD2 (5 bases). V lost 0 bases to trimming and J lost 0 bases, with 9 bases between them. Germline V lookup: CDR1 MNHEY, CDR2 SVGAGI. This CDR3 has 17 residues. CDR3 region: CASSYSKSGSGANVLTF. The CDR3 DNA follows: TGTGCCAGCAGTTACTCGAAAAGCGGCTCTGGGGCCAACGTCCTGACTTTC.

This clonotype showed up just a few times. The chain recombines TRBV29-1 with TRBJ2-1; tentatively, D is TRBD2 (6 bases). The end of the DNA aligns better with TRBJ2-7, so the J call may be wrong. The CDR3 totals 13 residues. Germline CDR1 is SQVTM and CDR2 is ANQGSEA. CDR3 nucleotides: TGCAGCGCCTCGTTGGCGGGGAACAATGAGCAGTACTTC. It is translated as CSASLAGNNEQYF.